This T cell receptor beta chain was retrieved from a study of patients and donors after allogeneic stem cell transplantation. Deletions cut 0 bases from V and 4 bases from J, with 10 bases between. Germline V gene data show CDR1 as PRHDT and CDR2 as FYEKMQ (reference sequence). This CDR3 comprises 15 residues. MiXCR, run by TCRdb on the RT-PCR reads, gives a single entry per CDR3 protein. The sample contains roughly 880,000 distinct CDR3 sequences, roughly 18% of which appear only once. The receptor was isolated from a human donor who was either an allogeneic HSCT recipient or a stem cell or donor lymphocyte infusion donor (not recorded which). It is not recorded whose cells these are; they may come from a transplant donor. The sample taken for sequencing was blood, either unsorted or a sorted T cell fraction (not recorded which). This chain uses TRBV13 with TRBJ1-5, with D possibly matching TRBD1 (6 bases). CDR3 DNA: TGTGCCAGCAGCTTAGGTTTCCAGGGGAATCAGCCCCAGCATTTT. This sequence encodes CASSLGFQGNQPQHF.